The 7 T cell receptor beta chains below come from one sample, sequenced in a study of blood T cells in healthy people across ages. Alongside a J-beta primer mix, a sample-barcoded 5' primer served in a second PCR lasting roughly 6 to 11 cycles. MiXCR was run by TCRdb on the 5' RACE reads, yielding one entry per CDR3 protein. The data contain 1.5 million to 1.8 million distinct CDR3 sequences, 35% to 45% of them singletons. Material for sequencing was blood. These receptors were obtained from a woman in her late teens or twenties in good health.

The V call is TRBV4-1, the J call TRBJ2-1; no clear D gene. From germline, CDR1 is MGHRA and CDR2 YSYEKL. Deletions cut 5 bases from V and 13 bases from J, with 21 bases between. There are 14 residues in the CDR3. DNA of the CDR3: TGCGCCAGCAGCGCGCCAACGCGGCAGACTCCTCAGTTCTTC. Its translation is CASSAPTRQTPQFF.

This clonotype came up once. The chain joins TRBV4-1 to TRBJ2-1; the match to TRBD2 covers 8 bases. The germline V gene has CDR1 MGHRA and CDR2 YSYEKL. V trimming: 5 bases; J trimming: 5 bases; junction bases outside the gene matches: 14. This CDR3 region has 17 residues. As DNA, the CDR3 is TGCGCCAGCAGCAATAGTGGAAAACTAGCGGATAACAATGAGCAGTTCTTC. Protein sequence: CASSNSGKLADNNEQFF.

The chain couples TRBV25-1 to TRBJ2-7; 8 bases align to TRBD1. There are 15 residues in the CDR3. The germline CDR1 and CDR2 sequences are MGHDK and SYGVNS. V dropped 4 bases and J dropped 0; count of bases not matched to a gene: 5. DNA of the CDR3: TGTGCCAGCAGTGGCCTTGGACAGGGCTCCTACGAGCAGTACTTC. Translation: CASSGLGQGSYEQYF.

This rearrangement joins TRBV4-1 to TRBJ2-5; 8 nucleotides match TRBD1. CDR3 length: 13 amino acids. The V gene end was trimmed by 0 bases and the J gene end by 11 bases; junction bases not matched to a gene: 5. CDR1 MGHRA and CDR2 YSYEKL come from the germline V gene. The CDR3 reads CASSQDLTGGQYF. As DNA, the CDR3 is TGCGCCAGCAGCCAAGATCTCACAGGGGGACAGTACTTC.

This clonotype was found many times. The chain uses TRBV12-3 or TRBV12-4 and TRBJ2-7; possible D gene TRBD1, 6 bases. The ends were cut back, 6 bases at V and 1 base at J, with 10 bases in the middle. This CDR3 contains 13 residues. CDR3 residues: CASRTQGSYEQYF. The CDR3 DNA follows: TGTGCCAGCAGGACTCAGGGGTCCTACGAGCAGTACTTC.

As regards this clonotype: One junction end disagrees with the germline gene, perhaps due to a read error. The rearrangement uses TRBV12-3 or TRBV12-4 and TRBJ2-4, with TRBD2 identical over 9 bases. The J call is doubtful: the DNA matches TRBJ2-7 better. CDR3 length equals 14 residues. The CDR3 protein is CANSISGSIYEQYF. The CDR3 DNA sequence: TGTGCCAACAGTATTAGCGGGAGTATCTACGAGCAGTACTTC.

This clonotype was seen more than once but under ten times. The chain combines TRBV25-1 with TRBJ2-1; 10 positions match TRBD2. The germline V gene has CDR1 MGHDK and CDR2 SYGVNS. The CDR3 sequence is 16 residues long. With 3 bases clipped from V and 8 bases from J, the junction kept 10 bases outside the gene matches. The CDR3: CASSETSSGRGYEQFF. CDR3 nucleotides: TGTGCCAGCAGTGAGACTTCTAGCGGGAGAGGCTATGAGCAGTTCTTC.